This T cell receptor beta chain was captured in a study of T cell repertoires in cytomegalovirus infection. The overall study: Recently described HLA-C-restricted plus well-studied HLA-B-restricted CMV epitopes were used. Matching HLA type, along with CMV infection, was indicated by public TCR beta signatures.

This clonotype was observed a handful of times. Its antigen remains unknown. Via MiXCR, TCRdb re-called the reads, giving one row per CDR3 protein. This table has 900,000 to 950,000 distinct CDR3 sequences, approximately 31% appearing once. Study outcomes and limitations: Carriage of CMV together with the relevant HLA was identifiable through cumulative public TCR beta family frequency.

Deletions cut 2 bases from V and 5 bases from J, with 19 bases between. CDR1 SGHTA and CDR2 FQGNSA come from the germline V gene. There are 16 residues in the CDR3. This sequence originates from a human donor in good health (CMV status not recorded). Some clones in this sample may be carry-over from other donors' samples. The chain recombines TRBV7-2 with TRBJ2-7, with D perhaps TRBD2 (6 bases). The sample in question was cultured CD8+ T cells from PBMCs, obtained from culture after CMV antigen stimulation. The CDR3 protein is CASSLSEGLPIHEQYF. CDR3 sequence (DNA): TGTGCCAGCAGCTTAAGTGAGGGACTGCCCATCCACGAGCAGTACTTC.